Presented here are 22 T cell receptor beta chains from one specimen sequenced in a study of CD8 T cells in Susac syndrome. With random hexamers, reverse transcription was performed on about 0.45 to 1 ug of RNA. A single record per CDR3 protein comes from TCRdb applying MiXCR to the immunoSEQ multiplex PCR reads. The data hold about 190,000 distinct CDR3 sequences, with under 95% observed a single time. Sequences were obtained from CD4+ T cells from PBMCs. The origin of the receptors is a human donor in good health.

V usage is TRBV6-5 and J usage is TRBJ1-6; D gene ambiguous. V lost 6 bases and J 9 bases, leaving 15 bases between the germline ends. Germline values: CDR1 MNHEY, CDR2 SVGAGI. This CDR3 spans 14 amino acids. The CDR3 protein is CASSFGLRGSPLHF. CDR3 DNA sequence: TGTGCCAGCAGCTTCGGACTAAGAGGTTCACCCCTCCACTTT.

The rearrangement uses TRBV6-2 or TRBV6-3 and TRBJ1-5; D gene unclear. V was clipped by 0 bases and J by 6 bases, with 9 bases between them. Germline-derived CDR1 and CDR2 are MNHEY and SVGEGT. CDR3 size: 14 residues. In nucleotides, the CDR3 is TGTGCCAGCAGTTACTCCGGGGAGCTTCAGCCCCAGCATTTT. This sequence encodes CASSYSGELQPQHF.

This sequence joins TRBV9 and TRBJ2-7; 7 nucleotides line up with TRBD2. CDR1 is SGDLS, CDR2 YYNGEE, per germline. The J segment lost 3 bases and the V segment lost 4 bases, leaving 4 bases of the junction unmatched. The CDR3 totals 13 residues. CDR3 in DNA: TGTGCCAGCAGCCCGGGGACTAACTACGAGCAGTACTTC. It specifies CASSPGTNYEQYF.

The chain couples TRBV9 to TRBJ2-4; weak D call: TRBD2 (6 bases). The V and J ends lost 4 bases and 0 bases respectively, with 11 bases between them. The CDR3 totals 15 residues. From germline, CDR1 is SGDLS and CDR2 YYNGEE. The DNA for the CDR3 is TGTGCCAGCAGCCCCTCGGGACTAGCCAAAAACATTCAGTACTTC. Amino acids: CASSPSGLAKNIQYF. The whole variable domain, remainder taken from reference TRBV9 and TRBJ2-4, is DSGVTQTPKHLITATGQRVTLRCSPRSGDLSVYWYQQSLDQGLQFLIQYYNGEERAKGNILERFSAQQFPDLHSELNLSSLELGDSALYFCASSPSGLAKNIQYFGAGTRLSVL.

The CDR3 here is CASSHRTLGIEAGELFF. The CDR3 DNA is TGTGCCAGCAGCCATAGGACTTTGGGAATTGAGGCCGGGGAGCTGTTTTTT. V gene TRBV3-1 combines with J gene TRBJ2-2, with a weak D call TRBD2 (5 bases). The CDR3 loop spans 17 amino acids. V was shortened by 3 bases and J by 6 bases, with 20 bases between the two germline ends. Looked up from germline, CDR1 is LGHDT and CDR2 is YNNKEL (reference sequence).

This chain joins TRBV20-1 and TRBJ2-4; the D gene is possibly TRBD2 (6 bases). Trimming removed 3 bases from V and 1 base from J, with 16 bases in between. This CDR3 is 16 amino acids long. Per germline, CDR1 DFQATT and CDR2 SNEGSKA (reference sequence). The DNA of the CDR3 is TGCAGTGCTAGCCCCCCCGGGAGTTTCGCCAAAAACATTCAGTACTTC. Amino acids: CSASPPGSFAKNIQYF.

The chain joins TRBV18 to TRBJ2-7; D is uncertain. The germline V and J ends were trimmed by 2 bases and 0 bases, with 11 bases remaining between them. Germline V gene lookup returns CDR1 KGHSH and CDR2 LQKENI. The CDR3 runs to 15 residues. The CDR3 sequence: CASSPSADSSYEQYF. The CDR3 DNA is TGTGCCAGCTCACCATCGGCAGATTCCTCCTACGAGCAGTACTTC. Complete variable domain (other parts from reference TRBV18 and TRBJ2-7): NAGVMQNPRHLVRRRGQEARLRCSPMKGHSHVYWYRQLPEEGLKFMVYLQKENIIDESGMPKERFSAEFPKEGPSILRIQQVVRGDSAAYFCASSPSADSSYEQYFGPGTRLTVT.

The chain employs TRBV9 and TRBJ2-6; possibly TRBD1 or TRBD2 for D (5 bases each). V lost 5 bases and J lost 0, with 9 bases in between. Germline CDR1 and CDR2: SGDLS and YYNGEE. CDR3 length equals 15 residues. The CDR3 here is CASSPGSSGANVLTF. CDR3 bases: TGTGCCAGCAGTCCAGGGAGCTCTGGGGCCAACGTCCTGACTTTC. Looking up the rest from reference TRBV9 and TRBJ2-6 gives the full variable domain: DSGVTQTPKHLITATGQRVTLRCSPRSGDLSVYWYQQSLDQGLQFLIQYYNGEERAKGNILERFSAQQFPDLHSELNLSSLELGDSALYFCASSPGSSGANVLTFGAGSRLTVL.

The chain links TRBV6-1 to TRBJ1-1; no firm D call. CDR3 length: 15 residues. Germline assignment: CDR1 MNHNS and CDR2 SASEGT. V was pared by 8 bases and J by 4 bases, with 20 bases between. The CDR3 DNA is TGTGCCAGCGGCCGGTCTGGTGGAGCGGGCACTGAAGCTTTCTTT. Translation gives CASGRSGGAGTEAFF.

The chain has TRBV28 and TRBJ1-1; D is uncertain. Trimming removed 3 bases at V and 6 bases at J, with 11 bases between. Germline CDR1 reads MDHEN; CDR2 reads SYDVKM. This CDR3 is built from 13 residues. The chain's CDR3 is CASSLGREAEAFF. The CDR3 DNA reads TGTGCCAGCAGTTTGGGGAGAGAGGCTGAAGCTTTCTTT. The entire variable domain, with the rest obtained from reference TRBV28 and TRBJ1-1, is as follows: DVKVTQSSRYLVKRTGEKVFLECVQDMDHENMFWYRQDPGLGLRLIYFSYDVKMKEKGDIPEGYSVSREKKERFSLILESASTNQTSMYLCASSLGREAEAFFGQGTRLTVV.

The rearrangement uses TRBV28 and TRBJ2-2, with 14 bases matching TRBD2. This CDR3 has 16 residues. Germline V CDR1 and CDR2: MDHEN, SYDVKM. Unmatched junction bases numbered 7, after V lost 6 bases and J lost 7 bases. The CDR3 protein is CASRPTSGGAVGELFF. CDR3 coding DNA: TGTGCCAGCAGGCCGACTAGCGGGGGGGCGGTCGGGGAGCTGTTTTTT. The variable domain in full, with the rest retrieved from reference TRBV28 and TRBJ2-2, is DVKVTQSSRYLVKRTGEKVFLECVQDMDHENMFWYRQDPGLGLRLIYFSYDVKMKEKGDIPEGYSVSREKKERFSLILESASTNQTSMYLCASRPTSGGAVGELFFGEGSRLTVL.

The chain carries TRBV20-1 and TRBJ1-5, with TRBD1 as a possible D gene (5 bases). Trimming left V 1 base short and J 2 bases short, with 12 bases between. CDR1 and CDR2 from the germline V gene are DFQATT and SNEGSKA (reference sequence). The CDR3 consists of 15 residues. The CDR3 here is CSARASGRGNQPQHF. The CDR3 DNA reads TGCAGTGCTAGAGCTTCGGGACGGGGCAATCAGCCCCAGCATTTT.

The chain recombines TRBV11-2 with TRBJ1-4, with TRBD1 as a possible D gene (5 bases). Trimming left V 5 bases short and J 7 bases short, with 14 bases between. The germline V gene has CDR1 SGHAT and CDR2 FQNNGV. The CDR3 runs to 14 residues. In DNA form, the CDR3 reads TGTGCCAGCAGCCTGGGACTTAGAAGTGAAAAACTGTTTTTT. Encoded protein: CASSLGLRSEKLFF.

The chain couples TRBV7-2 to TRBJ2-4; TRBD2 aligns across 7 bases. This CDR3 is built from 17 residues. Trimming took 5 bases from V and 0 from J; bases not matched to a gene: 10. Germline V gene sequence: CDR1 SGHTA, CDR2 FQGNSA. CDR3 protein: CASSPSSGPGAKNIQYF. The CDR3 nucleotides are TGTGCCAGCAGCCCCTCTAGCGGACCGGGAGCCAAAAACATTCAGTACTTC.

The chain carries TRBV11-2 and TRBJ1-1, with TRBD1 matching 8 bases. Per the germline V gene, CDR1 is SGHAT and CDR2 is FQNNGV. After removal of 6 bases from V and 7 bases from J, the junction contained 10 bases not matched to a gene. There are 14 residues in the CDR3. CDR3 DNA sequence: TGTGCCAGCAGACGAGGACAGGGAAGTTTTGAAGCTTTCTTT. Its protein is CASRRGQGSFEAFF.

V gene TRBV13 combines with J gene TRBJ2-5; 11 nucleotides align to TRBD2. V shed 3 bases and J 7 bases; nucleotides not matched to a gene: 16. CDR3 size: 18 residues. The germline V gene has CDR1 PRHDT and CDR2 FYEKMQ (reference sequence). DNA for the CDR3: TGTGCCAGCAGCTTCATGGCGACTAGCGGGGAACACTCAGTGACCCAGTACTTC. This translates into CASSFMATSGEHSVTQYF.

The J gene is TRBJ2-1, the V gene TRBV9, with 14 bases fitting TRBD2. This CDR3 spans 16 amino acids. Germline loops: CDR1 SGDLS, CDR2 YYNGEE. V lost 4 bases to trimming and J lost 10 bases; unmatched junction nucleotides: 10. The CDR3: CASSPYLGLAGVEQFF. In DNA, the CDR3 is TGTGCCAGCAGCCCCTACCTGGGACTAGCGGGGGTCGAGCAGTTCTTC.

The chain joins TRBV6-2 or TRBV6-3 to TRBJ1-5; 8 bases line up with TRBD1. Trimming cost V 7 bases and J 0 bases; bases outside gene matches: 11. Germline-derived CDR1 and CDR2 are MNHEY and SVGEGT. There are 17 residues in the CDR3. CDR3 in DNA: TGTGCCAGCACCGACCCCGGGACAGGTTCTAGCAATCAGCCCCAGCATTTT. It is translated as CASTDPGTGSSNQPQHF.

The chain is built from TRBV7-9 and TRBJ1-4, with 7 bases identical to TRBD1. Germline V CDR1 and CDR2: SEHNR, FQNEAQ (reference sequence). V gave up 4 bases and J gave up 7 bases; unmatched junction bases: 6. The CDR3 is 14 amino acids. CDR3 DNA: TGTGCCAGCAGCTCCGACAGGGCGAGTGAAAAACTGTTTTTT. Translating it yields CASSSDRASEKLFF. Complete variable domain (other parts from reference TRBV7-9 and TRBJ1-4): DTGVSQNPRHKITKRGQNVTFRCDPISEHNRLYWYRQTLGQGPEFLTYFQNEAQLEKSRLLSDRFSAERPKGSFSTLEIQRTEQGDSAMYLCASSSDRASEKLFFGSGTQLSVL.

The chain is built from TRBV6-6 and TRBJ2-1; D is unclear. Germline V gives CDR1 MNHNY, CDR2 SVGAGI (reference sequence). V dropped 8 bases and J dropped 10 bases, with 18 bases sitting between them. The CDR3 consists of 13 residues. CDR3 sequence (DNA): TGTGCCAGCTCCCCCAGCCTGGCCGCGGAGCAGTTCTTC. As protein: CASSPSLAAEQFF.

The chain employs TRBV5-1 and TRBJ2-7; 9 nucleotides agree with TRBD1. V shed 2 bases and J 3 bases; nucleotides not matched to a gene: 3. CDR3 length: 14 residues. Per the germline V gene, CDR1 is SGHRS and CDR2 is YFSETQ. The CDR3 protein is CASSLGQGIYEQYF. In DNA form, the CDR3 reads TGCGCCAGCAGCTTAGGACAGGGGATCTACGAGCAGTACTTC.

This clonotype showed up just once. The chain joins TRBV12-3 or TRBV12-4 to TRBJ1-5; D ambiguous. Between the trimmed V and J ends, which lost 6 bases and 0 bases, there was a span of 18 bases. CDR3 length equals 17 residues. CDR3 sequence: CASSFNLGGYSNQPQHF. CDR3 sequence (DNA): TGTGCCAGCAGCTTTAACCTGGGCGGCTATAGCAATCAGCCCCAGCATTTT.